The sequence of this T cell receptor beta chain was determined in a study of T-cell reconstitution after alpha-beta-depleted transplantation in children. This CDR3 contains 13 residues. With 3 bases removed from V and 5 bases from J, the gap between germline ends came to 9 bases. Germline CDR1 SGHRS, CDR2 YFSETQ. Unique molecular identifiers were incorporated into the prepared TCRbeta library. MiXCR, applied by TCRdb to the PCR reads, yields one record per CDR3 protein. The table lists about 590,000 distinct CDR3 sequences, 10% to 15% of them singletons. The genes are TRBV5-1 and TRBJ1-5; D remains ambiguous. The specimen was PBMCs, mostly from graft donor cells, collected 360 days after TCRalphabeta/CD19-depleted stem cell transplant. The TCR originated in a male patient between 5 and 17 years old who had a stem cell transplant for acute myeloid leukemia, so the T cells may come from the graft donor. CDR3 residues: CASSSGPYQPQHF. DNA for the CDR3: TGCGCCAGCAGCTCTGGACCTTATCAGCCCCAGCATTTT.